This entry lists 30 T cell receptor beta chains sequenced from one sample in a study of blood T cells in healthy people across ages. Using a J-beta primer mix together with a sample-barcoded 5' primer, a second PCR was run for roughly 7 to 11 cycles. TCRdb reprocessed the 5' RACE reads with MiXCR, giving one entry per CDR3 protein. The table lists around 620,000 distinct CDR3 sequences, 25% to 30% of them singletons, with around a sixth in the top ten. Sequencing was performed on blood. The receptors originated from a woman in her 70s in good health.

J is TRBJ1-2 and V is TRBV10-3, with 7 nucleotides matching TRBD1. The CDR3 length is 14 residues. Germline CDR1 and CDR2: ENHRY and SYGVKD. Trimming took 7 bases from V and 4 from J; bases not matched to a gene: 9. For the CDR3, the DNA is TGTGCCATCACCTTTGACAGGGACTCCTATGGCTACACCTTC. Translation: CAITFDRDSYGYTF.

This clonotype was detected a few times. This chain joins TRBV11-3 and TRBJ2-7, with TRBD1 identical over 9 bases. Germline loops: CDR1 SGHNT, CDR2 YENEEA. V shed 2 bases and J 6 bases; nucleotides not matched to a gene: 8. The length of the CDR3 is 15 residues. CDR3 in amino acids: CASSLQGTGSVEQYF. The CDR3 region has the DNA TGTGCCAGCAGCTTACAAGGGACAGGGTCAGTCGAGCAGTACTTC. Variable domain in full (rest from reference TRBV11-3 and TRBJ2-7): EAGVVQSPRYKIIEKKQPVAFWCNPISGHNTLYWYLQNLGQGPELLIRYENEEAVDDSQLPKDRFSAERLKGVDSTLKIQPAELGDSAVYLCASSLQGTGSVEQYFGPGTRLTVT.

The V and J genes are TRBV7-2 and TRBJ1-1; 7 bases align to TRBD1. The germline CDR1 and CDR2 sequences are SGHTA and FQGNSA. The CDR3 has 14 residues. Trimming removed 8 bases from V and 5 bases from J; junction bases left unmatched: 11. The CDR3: CASGTGDSSTEAFF. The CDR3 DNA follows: TGTGCCAGCGGAACAGGGGATTCTTCGACTGAAGCTTTCTTT.

The chain's CDR3 is CASSQLPGLQETQYF. The CDR3 DNA sequence: TGTGCCAGCAGCCAATTACCCGGGCTTCAAGAGACCCAGTACTTC. The chain combines TRBV5-5 with TRBJ2-5; D is ambiguous. Germline-derived CDR1 and CDR2 are SGHKS and YYEKEE (reference sequence). There are 15 residues in the CDR3. With 4 bases removed from V and 2 bases from J, the gap between germline ends came to 15 bases.

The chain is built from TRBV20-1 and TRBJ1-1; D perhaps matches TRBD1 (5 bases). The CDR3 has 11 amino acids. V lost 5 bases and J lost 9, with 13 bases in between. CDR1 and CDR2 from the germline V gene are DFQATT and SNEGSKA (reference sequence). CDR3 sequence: CSASPGGQAFF. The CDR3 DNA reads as TGCAGTGCTTCGCCCGGGGGACAAGCTTTCTTT.

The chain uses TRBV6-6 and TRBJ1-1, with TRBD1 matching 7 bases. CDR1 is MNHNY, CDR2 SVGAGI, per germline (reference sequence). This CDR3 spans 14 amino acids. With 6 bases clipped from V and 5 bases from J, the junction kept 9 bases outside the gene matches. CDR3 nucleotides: TGTGCCAGCAGCCACAACAACAGGGGAACTGAAGCTTTCTTT. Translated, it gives CASSHNNRGTEAFF.

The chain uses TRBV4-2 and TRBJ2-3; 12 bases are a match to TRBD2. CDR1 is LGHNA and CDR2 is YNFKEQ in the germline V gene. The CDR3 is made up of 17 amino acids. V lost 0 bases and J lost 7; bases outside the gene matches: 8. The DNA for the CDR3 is TGTGCCAGCAGCCAAGAGACACTAGCGGGGGGCGGGTATACGCAGTATTTT. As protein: CASSQETLAGGGYTQYF.

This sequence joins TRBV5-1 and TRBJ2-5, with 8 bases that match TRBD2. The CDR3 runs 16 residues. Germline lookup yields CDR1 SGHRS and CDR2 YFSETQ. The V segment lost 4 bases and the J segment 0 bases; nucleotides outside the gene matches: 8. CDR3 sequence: CASSLGLAQYQETQYF. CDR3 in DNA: TGCGCCAGCAGCCTAGGACTAGCCCAGTACCAAGAGACCCAGTACTTC.

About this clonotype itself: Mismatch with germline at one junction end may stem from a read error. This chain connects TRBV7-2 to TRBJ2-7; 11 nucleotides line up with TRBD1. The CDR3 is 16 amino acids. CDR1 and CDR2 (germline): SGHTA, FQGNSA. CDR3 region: CATSPRRDRGFYEQYF. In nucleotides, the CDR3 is TGTGCCACCAGCCCACGCCGGGACAGGGGGTTTTACGAGCAGTACTTC. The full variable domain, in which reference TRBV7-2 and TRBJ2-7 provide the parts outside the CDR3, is GAGVSQSPSNKVTEKGKDVELRCDPISGHTALYWYRQSLGQGLEFLIYFQGNSAPDKSGLPSDRFSAERTGGSVSTLTIQRTQQEDSAVYLCATSPRRDRGFYEQYFGPGTRLTVT.

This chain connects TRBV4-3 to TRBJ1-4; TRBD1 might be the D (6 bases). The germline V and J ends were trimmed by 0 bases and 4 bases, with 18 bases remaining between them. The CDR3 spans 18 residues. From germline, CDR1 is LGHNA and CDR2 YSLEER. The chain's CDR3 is CASSQDRPRQAYNEKLFF. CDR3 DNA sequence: TGCGCCAGCAGCCAAGATCGCCCAAGACAGGCGTATAATGAAAAACTGTTTTTT.

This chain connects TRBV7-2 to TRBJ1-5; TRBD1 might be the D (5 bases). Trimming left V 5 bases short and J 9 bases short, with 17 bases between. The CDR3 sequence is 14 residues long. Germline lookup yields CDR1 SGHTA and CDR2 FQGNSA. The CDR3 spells CASSPGLAPRPQHF. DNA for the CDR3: TGTGCCAGCAGCCCGGGACTAGCCCCCAGGCCCCAGCATTTT.

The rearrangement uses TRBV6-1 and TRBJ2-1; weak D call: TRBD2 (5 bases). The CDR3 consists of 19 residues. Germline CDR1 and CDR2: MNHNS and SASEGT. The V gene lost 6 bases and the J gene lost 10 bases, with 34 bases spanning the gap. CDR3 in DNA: TGTGCCAGCAGGCCCGACCGTGAATTGGGGAGAGGATTGGTTCGGGAGCAGTTCTTC. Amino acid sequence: CASRPDRELGRGLVREQFF.

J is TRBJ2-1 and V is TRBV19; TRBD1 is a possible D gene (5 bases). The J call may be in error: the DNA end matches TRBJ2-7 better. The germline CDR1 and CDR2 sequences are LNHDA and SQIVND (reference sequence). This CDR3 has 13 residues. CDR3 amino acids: CASSDRSHYEQYF. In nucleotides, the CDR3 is TGTGCCAGTAGTGACAGAAGCCACTACGAGCAGTACTTC.

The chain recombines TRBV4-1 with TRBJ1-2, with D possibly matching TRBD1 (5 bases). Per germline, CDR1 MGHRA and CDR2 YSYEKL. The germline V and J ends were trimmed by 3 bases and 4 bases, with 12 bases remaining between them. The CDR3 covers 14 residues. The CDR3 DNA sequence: TGCGCCAGCAGCCAGCGCAGGGTTAGCTATGGCTACACCTTC. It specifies CASSQRRVSYGYTF.

CDR3 DNA: TGCAGTGCCCGACTCCGAGGGAGCTCTGGAAACACCATATATTTT. Translating it yields CSARLRGSSGNTIYF. The chain employs TRBV20-1 and TRBJ1-3; D is unresolved. The germline gives CDR1 DFQATT, CDR2 SNEGSKA (reference sequence). V dropped 6 bases and J dropped 0 bases, with 15 bases sitting between them. The CDR3 contains 15 residues.

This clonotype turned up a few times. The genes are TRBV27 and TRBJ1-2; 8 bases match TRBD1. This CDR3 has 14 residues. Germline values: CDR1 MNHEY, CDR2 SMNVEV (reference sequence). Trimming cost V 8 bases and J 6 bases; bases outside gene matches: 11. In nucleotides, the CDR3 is TGTGCCAGCGGACGCCCGACAGGGGTGGATGGCTACACCTTC. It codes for CASGRPTGVDGYTF.

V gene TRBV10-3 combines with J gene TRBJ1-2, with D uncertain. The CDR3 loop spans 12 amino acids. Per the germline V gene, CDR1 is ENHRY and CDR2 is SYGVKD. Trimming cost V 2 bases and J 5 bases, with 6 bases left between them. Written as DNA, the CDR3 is TGTGCCATCAGTGAGGGAGGTTATGGCTACACCTTC. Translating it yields CAISEGGYGYTF.

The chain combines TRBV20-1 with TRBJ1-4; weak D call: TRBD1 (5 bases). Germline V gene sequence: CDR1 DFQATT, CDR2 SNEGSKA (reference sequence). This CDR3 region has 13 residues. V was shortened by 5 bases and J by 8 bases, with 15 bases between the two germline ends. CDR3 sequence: CSAEPQGYEKLFF. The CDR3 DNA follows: TGCAGTGCTGAACCTCAGGGCTACGAAAAACTGTTTTTT.

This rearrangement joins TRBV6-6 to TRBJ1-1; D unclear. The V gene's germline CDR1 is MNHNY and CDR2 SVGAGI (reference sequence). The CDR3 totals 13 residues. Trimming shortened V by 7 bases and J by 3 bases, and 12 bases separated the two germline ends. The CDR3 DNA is TGTGCCAGCACCCCGCCGGGATACACTGAAGCTTTCTTT. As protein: CASTPPGYTEAFF.

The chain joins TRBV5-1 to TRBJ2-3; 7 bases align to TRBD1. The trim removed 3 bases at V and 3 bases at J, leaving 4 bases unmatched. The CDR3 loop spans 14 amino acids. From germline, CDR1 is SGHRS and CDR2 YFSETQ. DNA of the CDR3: TGCGCCAGCAGCTCCGGGACAGCTACAGATACGCAGTATTTT. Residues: CASSSGTATDTQYF.

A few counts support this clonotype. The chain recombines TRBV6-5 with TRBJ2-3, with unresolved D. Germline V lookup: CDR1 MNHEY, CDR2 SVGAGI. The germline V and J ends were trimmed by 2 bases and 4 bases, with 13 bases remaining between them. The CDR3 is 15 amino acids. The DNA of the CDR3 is TGTGCCAGCAGTTACGGGCCGCGGAAACCAGATACGCAGTATTTT. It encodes CASSYGPRKPDTQYF.

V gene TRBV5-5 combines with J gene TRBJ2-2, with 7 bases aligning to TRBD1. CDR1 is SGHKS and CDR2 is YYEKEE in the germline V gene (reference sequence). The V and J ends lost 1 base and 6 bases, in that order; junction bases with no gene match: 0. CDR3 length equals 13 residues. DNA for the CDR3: TGTGCCAGCAGCTTGACAGGGGCCGGGGAGCTGTTTTTT. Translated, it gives CASSLTGAGELFF.

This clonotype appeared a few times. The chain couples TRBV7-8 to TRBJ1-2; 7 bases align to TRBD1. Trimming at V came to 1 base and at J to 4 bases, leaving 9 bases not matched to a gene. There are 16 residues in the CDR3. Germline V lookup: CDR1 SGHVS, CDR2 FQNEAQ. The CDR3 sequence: CASSLGSSGGGYGYTF. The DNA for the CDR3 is TGTGCCAGCAGCTTAGGGTCGTCAGGGGGTGGCTATGGCTACACCTTC.

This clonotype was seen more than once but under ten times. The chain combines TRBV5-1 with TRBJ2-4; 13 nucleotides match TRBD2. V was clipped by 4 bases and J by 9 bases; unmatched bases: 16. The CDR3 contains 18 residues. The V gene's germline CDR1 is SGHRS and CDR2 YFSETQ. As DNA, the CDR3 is TGCGCCAGCAGCCCGGGCTCTACTAGCGGGGGGGCCTCGGGCATTCAGTACTTC. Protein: CASSPGSTSGGASGIQYF.

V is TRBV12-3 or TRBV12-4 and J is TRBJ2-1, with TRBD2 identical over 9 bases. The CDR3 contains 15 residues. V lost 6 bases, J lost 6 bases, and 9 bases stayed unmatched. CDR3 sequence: CASSYGGGVRNEQFF. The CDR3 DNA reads TGTGCCAGCAGCTACGGCGGGGGGGTACGCAATGAGCAGTTCTTC.

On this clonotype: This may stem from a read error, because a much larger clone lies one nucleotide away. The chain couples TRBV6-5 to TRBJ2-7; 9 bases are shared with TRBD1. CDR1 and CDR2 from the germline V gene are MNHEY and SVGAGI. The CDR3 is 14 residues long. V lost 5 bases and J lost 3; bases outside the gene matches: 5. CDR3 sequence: CASSRRDRDYEQYF. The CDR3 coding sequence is TGTGCCAGCAGTCGCCGGGACAGGGACTACGAGCAGTACTTC.

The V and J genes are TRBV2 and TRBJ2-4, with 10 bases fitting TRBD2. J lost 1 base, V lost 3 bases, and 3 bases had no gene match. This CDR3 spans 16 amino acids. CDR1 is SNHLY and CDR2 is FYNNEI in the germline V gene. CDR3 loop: CASSDFSGGAKNIQYF. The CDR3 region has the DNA TGTGCCAGCAGTGATTTTAGCGGGGGGGCCAAAAACATTCAGTACTTC.

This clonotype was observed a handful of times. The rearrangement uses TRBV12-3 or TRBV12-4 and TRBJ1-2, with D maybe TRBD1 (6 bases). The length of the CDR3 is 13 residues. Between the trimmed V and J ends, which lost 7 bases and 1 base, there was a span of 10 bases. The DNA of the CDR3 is TGTGCCAGCACCCGACAGGTTAACTATGGCTACACCTTC. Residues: CASTRQVNYGYTF.

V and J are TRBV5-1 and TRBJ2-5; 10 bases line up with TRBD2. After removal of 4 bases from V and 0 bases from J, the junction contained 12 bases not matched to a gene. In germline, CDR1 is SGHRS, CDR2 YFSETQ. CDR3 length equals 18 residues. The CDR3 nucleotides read TGCGCCAGCAGCGTCGATTTACAAGCGGGGGGGAACCAAGAGACCCAGTACTTC. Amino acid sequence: CASSVDLQAGGNQETQYF.

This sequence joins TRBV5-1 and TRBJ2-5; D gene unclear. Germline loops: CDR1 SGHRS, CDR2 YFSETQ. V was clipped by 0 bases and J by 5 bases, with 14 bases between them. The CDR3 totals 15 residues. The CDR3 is CASSLERDWWETQYF. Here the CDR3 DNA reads TGCGCCAGCAGCTTGGAGCGAGACTGGTGGGAGACCCAGTACTTC.